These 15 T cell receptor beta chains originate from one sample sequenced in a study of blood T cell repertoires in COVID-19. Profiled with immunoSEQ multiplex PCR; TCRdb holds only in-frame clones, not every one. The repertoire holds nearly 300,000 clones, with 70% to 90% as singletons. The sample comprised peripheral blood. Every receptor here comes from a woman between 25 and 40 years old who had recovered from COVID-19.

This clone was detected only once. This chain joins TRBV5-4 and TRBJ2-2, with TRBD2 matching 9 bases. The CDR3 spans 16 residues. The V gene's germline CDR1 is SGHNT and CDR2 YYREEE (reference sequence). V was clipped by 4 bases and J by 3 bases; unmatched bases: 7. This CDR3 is CASSPRGGGDTGELFF. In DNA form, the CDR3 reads TGTGCCAGCAGCCCGCGGGGCGGGGGGGACACCGGGGAGCTGTTTTTT.

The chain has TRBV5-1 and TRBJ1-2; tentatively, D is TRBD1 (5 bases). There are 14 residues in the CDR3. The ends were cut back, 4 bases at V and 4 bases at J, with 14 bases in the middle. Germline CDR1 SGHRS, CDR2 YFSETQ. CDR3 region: CASSPGGEVYGYTF. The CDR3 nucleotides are TGCGCCAGCAGCCCCGGGGGAGAAGTCTATGGCTACACCTTC.

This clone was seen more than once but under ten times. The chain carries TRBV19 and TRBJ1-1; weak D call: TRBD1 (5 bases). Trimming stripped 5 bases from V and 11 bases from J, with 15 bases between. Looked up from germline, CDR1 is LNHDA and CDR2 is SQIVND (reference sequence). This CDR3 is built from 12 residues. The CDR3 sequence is CASSWDFSTAFF. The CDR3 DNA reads TGTGCCAGTAGTTGGGACTTCTCCACGGCTTTCTTT.

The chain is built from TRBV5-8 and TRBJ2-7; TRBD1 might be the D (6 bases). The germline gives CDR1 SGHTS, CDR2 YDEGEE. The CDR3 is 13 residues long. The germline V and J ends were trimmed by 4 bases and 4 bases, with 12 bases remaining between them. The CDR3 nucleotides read TGTGCCAGCAGCAGGGGGTCTGGGTACGAGCAGTACTTC. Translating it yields CASSRGSGYEQYF.

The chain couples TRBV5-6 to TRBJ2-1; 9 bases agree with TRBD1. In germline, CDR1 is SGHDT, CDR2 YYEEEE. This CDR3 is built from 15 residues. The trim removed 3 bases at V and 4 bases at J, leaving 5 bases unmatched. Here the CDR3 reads CASSSTGGPYNEQFF. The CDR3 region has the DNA TGTGCCAGCAGCTCGACAGGGGGACCATACAATGAGCAGTTCTTC.

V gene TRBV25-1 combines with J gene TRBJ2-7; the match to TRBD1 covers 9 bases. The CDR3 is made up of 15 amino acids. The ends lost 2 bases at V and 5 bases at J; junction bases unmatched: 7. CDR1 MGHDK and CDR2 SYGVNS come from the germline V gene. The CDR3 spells CASSEGTGSSDEQYF. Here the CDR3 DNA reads TGTGCCAGCAGTGAAGGGACAGGGTCCAGCGACGAGCAGTACTTC.

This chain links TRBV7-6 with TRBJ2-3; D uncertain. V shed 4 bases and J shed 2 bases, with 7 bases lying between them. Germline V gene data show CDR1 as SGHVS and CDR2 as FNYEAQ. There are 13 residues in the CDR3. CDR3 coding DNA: TGTGCCAGCAGCTCCGTTAACACAGATACGCAGTATTTT. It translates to CASSSVNTDTQYF.

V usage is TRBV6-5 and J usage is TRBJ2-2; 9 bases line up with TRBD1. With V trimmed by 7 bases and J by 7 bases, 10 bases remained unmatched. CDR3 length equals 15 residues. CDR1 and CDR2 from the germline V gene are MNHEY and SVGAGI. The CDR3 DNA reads TGTGCCAGCACCGAGTCCGGGACAGGGATCGGGGAGCTGTTTTTT. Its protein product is CASTESGTGIGELFF.

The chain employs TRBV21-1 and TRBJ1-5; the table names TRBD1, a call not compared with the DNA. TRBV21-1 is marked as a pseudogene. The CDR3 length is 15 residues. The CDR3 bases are TGTGCCAGCAGCAAAGGGGGACAGCACAATCAGCCCCAGCATTTT. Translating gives CASSKGGQHNQPQHF.

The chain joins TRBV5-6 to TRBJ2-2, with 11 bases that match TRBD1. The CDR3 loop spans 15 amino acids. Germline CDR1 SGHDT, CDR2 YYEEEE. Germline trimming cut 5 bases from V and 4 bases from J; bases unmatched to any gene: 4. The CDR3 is CASRSGTGGTGELFF. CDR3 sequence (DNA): TGTGCCAGCAGATCCGGGACAGGGGGCACCGGGGAGCTGTTTTTT.

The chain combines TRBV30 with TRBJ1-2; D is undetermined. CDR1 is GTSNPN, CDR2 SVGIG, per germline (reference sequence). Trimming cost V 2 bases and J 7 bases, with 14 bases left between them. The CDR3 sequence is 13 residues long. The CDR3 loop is CAWSLVSRGGYTF. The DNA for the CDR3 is TGTGCCTGGAGTCTCGTGTCCCGGGGTGGCTACACCTTC.

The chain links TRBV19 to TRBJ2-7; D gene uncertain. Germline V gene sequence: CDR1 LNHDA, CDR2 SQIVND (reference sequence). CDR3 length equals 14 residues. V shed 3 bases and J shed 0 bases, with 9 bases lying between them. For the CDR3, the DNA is TGTGCCAGTAGTATCGAGGCACACTCCTACGAGCAGTACTTC. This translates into CASSIEAHSYEQYF.

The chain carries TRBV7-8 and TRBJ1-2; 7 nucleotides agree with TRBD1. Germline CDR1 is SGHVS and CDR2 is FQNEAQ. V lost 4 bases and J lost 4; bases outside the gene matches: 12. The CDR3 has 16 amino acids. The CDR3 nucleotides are TGTGCCAGCAGCTCCTTCACGGGACAGACCTCCTATGGCTACACCTTC. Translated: CASSSFTGQTSYGYTF.

The CDR3 loop is CASSPRTGRYYGYTF. The CDR3 DNA sequence: TGTGCCAGCAGTCCCAGGACAGGGCGATACTATGGCTACACCTTC. The V call is TRBV28, the J call TRBJ1-2; TRBD1 agrees at 8 bases. The CDR3 extends over 15 amino acids. Germline V gene lookup returns CDR1 MDHEN and CDR2 SYDVKM. V was clipped by 5 bases and J by 3 bases; unmatched bases: 8.

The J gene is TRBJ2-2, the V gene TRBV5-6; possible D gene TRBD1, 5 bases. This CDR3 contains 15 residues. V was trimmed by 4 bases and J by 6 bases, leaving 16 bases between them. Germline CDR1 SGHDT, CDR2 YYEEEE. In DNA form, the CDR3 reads TGTGCCAGCAGCCTCAGGGTCCAGGGTGCCGGGGAGCTGTTTTTT. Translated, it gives CASSLRVQGAGELFF.